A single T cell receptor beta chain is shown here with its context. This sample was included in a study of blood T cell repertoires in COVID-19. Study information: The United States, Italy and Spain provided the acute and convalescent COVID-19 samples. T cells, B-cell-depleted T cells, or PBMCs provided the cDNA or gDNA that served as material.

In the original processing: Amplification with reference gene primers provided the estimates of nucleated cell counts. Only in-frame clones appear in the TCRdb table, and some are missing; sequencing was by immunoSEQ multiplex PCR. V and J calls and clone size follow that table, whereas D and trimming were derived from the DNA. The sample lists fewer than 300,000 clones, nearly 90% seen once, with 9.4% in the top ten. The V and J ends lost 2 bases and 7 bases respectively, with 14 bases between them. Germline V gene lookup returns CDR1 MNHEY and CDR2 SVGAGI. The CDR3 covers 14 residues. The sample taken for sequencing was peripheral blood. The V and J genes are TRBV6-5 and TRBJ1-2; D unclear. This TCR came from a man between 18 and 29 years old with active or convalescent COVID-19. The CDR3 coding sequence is TGTGCCAGCAGTTACGTACAGTTTCCCTCTGGCTACACCTTC. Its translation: CASSYVQFPSGYTF.